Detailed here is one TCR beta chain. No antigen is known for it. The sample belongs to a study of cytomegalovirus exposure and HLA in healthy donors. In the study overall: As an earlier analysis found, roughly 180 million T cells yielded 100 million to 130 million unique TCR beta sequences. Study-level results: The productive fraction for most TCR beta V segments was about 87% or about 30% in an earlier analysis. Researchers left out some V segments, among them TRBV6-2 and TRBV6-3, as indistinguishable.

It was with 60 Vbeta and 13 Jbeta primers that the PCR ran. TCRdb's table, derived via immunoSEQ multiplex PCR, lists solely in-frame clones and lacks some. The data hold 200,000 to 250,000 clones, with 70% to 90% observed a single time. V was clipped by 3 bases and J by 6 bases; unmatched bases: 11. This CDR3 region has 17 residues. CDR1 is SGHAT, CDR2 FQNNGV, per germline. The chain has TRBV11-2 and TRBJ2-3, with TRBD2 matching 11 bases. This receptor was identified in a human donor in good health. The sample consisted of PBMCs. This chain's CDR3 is CASSLVGLAGSSDTQYF. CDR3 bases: TGTGCCAGCAGCTTGGTCGGACTAGCGGGTTCTTCCGATACGCAGTATTTT.